One sample yielded the 9 T cell receptor beta chains listed below, sequenced in a study of response to subunit inactivated influenza vaccine. TCRdb reanalysed the RT-PCR reads using MiXCR and keeps one entry per CDR3 protein. The sample records some 500,000 distinct CDR3 sequences, about 15% being singletons. The sample in question was CD4+ T cells sorted from PBMCs, obtained less than 25 months after vaccination. The receptors originated from a man between 50 and 69 years old who received an inactivated influenza vaccine.

This clonotype was detected a few times. The gene calls are TRBV20-1 and TRBJ1-1, with D tentatively TRBD1 (6 bases). Germline lookup yields CDR1 DFQATT and CDR2 SNEGSKA (reference sequence). Trimming removed 0 bases at V and 6 bases at J, with 20 bases between. The CDR3 extends over 16 amino acids. This CDR3 reads CSAREGGSGGDAEAFF. CDR3 coding DNA: TGCAGTGCTAGAGAGGGGGGTTCGGGGGGCGACGCTGAAGCTTTCTTT.

This clonotype has only a few counts. CDR3 amino acids: CSARATGNEKLFF. The CDR3 DNA follows: TGCAGTGCTAGAGCGACAGGGAATGAAAAACTGTTTTTT. The V and J genes are TRBV20-1 and TRBJ1-4, with TRBD1 matching over 7 bases. CDR3 length: 13 amino acids. The V gene's germline CDR1 is DFQATT and CDR2 SNEGSKA (reference sequence). V lost 1 base to trimming and J lost 5 bases; unmatched junction nucleotides: 1.

The chain combines TRBV6-2 or TRBV6-3 with TRBJ2-3; D is perhaps TRBD1 or TRBD2 (5 bases each). V dropped 6 bases and J dropped 6 bases, with 19 bases sitting between them. Germline V gene sequence: CDR1 MNHEY, CDR2 SVGEGT. There are 15 residues in the CDR3. Written as DNA, the CDR3 is TGTGCCAGCAGCCCCACCGGGGCGACCGCGGATACGCAGTATTTT. Translation gives CASSPTGATADTQYF.

The rearrangement joins TRBV7-2 to TRBJ2-5; D is perhaps TRBD1 (5 bases). Per germline, CDR1 SGHTA and CDR2 FQGNSA. V was pared by 1 base and J by 3 bases, with 9 bases between. This CDR3 has 14 residues. CDR3 protein: CASSLVPGKETQYF. The CDR3 nucleotides are TGTGCCAGCAGCTTAGTCCCAGGGAAAGAGACCCAGTACTTC.

This sequence joins TRBV11-2 and TRBJ2-1; D is unresolved. Germline-derived CDR1 and CDR2 are SGHAT and FQNNGV. V shed 5 bases and J shed 7 bases, with 21 bases lying between them. The CDR3 has 16 amino acids. This chain's CDR3 is CASSTTLDTLGNEQFF. For the CDR3, the DNA is TGTGCCAGCAGCACCACGCTAGACACTTTAGGAAATGAGCAGTTCTTC.

This chain connects TRBV7-6 to TRBJ2-7; TRBD2 might be the D (6 bases). Trimming took off 1 base at V and 0 bases at J, with 7 bases between the two ends. This CDR3 region has 14 residues. Germline lookup yields CDR1 SGHVS and CDR2 FNYEAQ. The CDR3 sequence: CASSLERASYEQYF. DNA for the CDR3: TGTGCCAGCAGCTTAGAGCGGGCCTCCTACGAGCAGTACTTC. The complete variable domain, with remaining parts taken from reference TRBV7-6 and TRBJ2-7, reads GAGVSQSPRYKVTKRGQDVALRCDPISGHVSLYWYRQALGQGPEFLTYFNYEAQQDKSGLPNDRFSAERPEGSISTLTIQRTEQRDSAMYRCASSLERASYEQYFGPGTRLTVT.

This chain's CDR3 is CASSLARLIQETQYF. Here the CDR3 DNA reads TGTGCCAGCAGTTTAGCGCGACTCATCCAAGAGACCCAGTACTTC. The V gene is TRBV12-3 or TRBV12-4, the J gene TRBJ2-5; D is unclear. Trimming cost V 0 bases and J 1 base, with 9 bases left between them. The CDR3 totals 15 residues.

Note on this clonotype: One junction end does not reproduce the germline sequence, and a read error may be involved. The J gene is TRBJ2-3, the V gene TRBV6-5; 7 bases are shared with TRBD2. The CDR3 is 17 amino acids. Germline values: CDR1 MNHEY, CDR2 SVGAGI. This CDR3 is CAGSYQGTIGRKDTQYF. The CDR3 region has the DNA TGTGCCGGCAGTTACCAAGGGACTATCGGGAGGAAGGATACGCAGTATTTT.

This clonotype was detected only a few times. CDR3 amino acids: CSARVQGQSSYNEQFF. In nucleotides, the CDR3 is TGCAGTGCTAGAGTACAGGGACAAAGCTCCTACAATGAGCAGTTCTTC. The V call is TRBV20-1, the J call TRBJ2-1; TRBD1 is a possible D gene (6 bases). This CDR3 has 16 residues. The germline CDR1 and CDR2 sequences are DFQATT and SNEGSKA (reference sequence). The V and J ends lost 1 base and 0 bases respectively, with 13 bases between them.